These 11 T cell receptor beta chains were all obtained from the same sample, sequenced in a study of T-cell memory formation after mild COVID-19. TCRdb re-derived calls from the 5' RACE reads in MiXCR, one entry per CDR3 protein. Seen here are tens of thousands of distinct CDR3 sequences, approximately 7.4% observed once, and the top ten hold 13% to 15%. Sequencing input: PBMCs or a T cell subset sorted from them (not recorded which). These receptors were taken from an adult woman who had mild COVID-19 (a few samples of this study predate the infection). Cell type and time point are not known.

This clonotype was observed at least ten times. This chain connects TRBV20-1 to TRBJ2-3, with TRBD2 matching over 8 bases. The trim removed 3 bases at V and 2 bases at J, leaving 10 bases unmatched. The CDR3 consists of 16 residues. CDR1 is DFQATT and CDR2 is SNEGSKA in the germline V gene (reference sequence). The CDR3 region has the DNA TGCAGTGCTAGTCCGACCCTAGCGGGCCACACAGATACGCAGTATTTT. Its translation is CSASPTLAGHTDTQYF.

The table lists this clonotype with many counts. The chain combines TRBV6-6 with TRBJ1-1; TRBD1 matches 8 bases. V shed 4 bases and J 0 bases; nucleotides not matched to a gene: 13. CDR1 is MNHNY and CDR2 is SVGAGI in the germline V gene (reference sequence). The CDR3 spans 18 residues. The chain's CDR3 is CASSFGQGRNLLNTEAFF. The CDR3 nucleotides are TGTGCCAGCAGTTTCGGACAGGGCCGCAACCTTTTGAACACTGAAGCTTTCTTT.

This clonotype was recorded many times. This chain links TRBV12-3 or TRBV12-4 with TRBJ1-2; unclear D gene. The CDR3 is made up of 13 amino acids. V lost 3 bases to trimming and J lost 7 bases, with 12 bases between them. CDR3 nucleotides: TGTGCCAGCAGTTTCGCATCTGCGGGTGGCTACACCTTC. It encodes CASSFASAGGYTF.

This clonotype was seen many times. The chain has TRBV3-1 and TRBJ2-7; D might be TRBD1 or TRBD2, each matching 6 bases. The CDR3 consists of 12 residues. Per the germline V gene, CDR1 is LGHDT and CDR2 is YNNKEL (reference sequence). V lost 1 base and J lost 10, with 11 bases in between. CDR3 in DNA: TGTGCCAGCAGCCAAGCTGGGGGGACACAGTACTTC. The encoded protein is CASSQAGGTQYF.

This clonotype was found many times. The chain joins TRBV27 to TRBJ2-1; the D is unclear. The CDR3 runs 17 residues. V was trimmed by 5 bases and J by 5 bases, leaving 22 bases between them. From germline, CDR1 is MNHEY and CDR2 SMNVEV (reference sequence). The CDR3 sequence: CASSGVRTWGQNNEQFF. The CDR3 DNA sequence: TGTGCCAGCAGTGGCGTACGAACATGGGGTCAGAACAATGAGCAGTTCTTC.

In this sample, this clonotype turned up many times. The V and J genes are TRBV27 and TRBJ1-1; unclear D gene. This CDR3 region has 15 residues. Trimming pared 4 bases from V and 1 base from J, leaving 13 bases between. CDR1 and CDR2 from the germline V gene are MNHEY and SMNVEV (reference sequence). The CDR3 coding sequence is TGTGCCAGCAGTTACCAGGCGTCCGGGAACACTGAAGCTTTCTTT. Translation: CASSYQASGNTEAFF.

Many counts were recorded for this clonotype. The rearrangement uses TRBV11-1 and TRBJ2-1; 10 bases fit TRBD2. The CDR3 is made up of 15 amino acids. J lost 9 bases, V lost 5 bases, and 10 bases had no gene match. Germline V gene sequence: CDR1 SGHAT, CDR2 FQDESV (reference sequence). The CDR3 loop is CASSPGTSASREQFF. The DNA for the CDR3 is TGTGCCAGCAGCCCCGGGACTAGCGCGTCGCGTGAGCAGTTCTTC. The complete variable domain, with remaining parts taken from reference TRBV11-1 and TRBJ2-1, reads EAEVAQSPRYKITEKSQAVAFWCDPISGHATLYWYRQILGQGPELLVQFQDESVVDDSQLPKDRFSAERLKGVDSTLKIQPAELGDSAMYLCASSPGTSASREQFFGPGTRLTVL.

In this sample, this clonotype turned up many times. One end of the junction is discordant with germline, which a read error may explain. The chain carries TRBV29-1 and TRBJ2-1; 10 positions agree with TRBD2. Germline CDR1 and CDR2: SQVTM and ANQGSEA. CDR3 length: 14 residues. CDR3 residues: CSVDRIFSRLAGVF. CDR3 nucleotide sequence: TGCAGCGTTGATAGGATCTTCTCCCGGCTAGCGGGAGTCTTC.

This clonotype was seen only a few times. The rearrangement joins TRBV16 to TRBJ1-2; D is undetermined. This CDR3 spans 14 amino acids. Germline CDR1 is KGHSY and CDR2 is FQNENV. Trimming left V 4 bases short and J 8 bases short, with 17 bases between. The CDR3 reads CASSPVSAPGGYTF. CDR3 nucleotides: TGTGCCAGCAGCCCCGTGTCAGCCCCTGGCGGCTACACCTTC.

This clonotype showed up many times. The chain recombines TRBV18 with TRBJ1-1; a possible D gene is TRBD1 (6 bases). The CDR3 has 14 amino acids. V was cut by 6 bases and J by 0 bases, with 11 bases left in between. CDR1 is KGHSH and CDR2 is LQKENI in the germline V gene. The CDR3 region is CASSSTGVNTEAFF. Here the CDR3 DNA reads TGTGCCAGCTCGTCGACAGGAGTGAACACTGAAGCTTTCTTT.

This clonotype appeared many times. The chain carries TRBV7-8 and TRBJ2-1; 13 bases are shared with TRBD2. Trimming cost V 4 bases and J 4 bases; bases outside gene matches: 28. Germline CDR1 is SGHVS and CDR2 is FQNEAQ. The length of the CDR3 is 24 residues. The CDR3 coding sequence is TGTGCCAGCAGCTCACCAGGACTAGCGGGAGTTAGTAAGAAGATGGGGAGAATTTACAATGAGCAGTTCTTC. Amino acids: CASSSPGLAGVSKKMGRIYNEQFF.